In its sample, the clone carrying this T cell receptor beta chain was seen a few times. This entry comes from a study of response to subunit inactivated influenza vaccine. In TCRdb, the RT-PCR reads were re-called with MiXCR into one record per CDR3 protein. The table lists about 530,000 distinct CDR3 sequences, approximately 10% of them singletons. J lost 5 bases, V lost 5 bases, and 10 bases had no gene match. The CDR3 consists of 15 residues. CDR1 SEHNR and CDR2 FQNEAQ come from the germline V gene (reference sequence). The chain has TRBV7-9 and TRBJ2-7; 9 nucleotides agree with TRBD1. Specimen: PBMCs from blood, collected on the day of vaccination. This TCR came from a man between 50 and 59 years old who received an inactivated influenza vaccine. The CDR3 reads CASSISGTGRHEQYF. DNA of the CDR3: TGTGCCAGCAGCATCTCCGGGACAGGGCGCCACGAGCAGTACTTC.